The 29 T cell receptor beta chains given below trace back to one sample, sequenced in a study of blood T cell repertoires in COVID-19. The data were produced by immunoSEQ multiplex PCR, yet TCRdb's version contains in-frame clones alone and is incomplete. Among 120,000 or so clones listed, around four fifths were seen once. The sample consisted of peripheral blood. Every receptor here comes from an elderly man with active or convalescent COVID-19.

This clone appeared a single time. The chain recombines TRBV5-5 with TRBJ2-1; 8 bases are shared with TRBD1. Looked up from germline, CDR1 is SGHKS and CDR2 is YYEKEE (reference sequence). With 4 bases clipped from V and 5 bases from J, the junction kept 8 bases outside the gene matches. The length of the CDR3 is 15 residues. DNA for the CDR3: TGTGCCAGCAGCCTAAGACAGGGGATTAACAATGAGCAGTTCTTC. It specifies CASSLRQGINNEQFF.

The chain is built from TRBV6-1 and TRBJ1-2; no definite D call. From germline, CDR1 is MNHNS and CDR2 SASEGT. With 5 bases removed from V and 4 bases from J, the gap between germline ends came to 14 bases. This CDR3 comprises 14 residues. The CDR3 bases are TGTGCCAGCAGTTGGGCCGAAACGAGCTATGGCTACACCTTC. Residues: CASSWAETSYGYTF.

CDR3 loop: CASSVAPGSNTEAFF. In DNA, the CDR3 is TGTGCCAGCAGCGTAGCTCCGGGTAGTAACACTGAAGCTTTCTTT. The rearrangement joins TRBV9 to TRBJ1-1; no clear D. The CDR3 sequence is 15 residues long. The germline V gene has CDR1 SGDLS and CDR2 YYNGEE. V gave up 0 bases and J gave up 2 bases, with 11 bases separating them.

J is TRBJ1-2 and V is TRBV11-2; 8 bases are a match to TRBD1. V shed 4 bases and J 8 bases; nucleotides not matched to a gene: 9. The CDR3 extends over 14 amino acids. Germline-derived CDR1 and CDR2 are SGHAT and FQNNGV. The CDR3 coding sequence is TGTGCCAGCAGCTCAGAGACAGGGGTTGGGGGCTACACCTTC. Its translation: CASSSETGVGGYTF.

With respect to this clone: One end of the junction fails to match germline, which may point to a read error. This chain joins TRBV6-1 and TRBJ1-4; 12 bases line up with TRBD1. The CDR3 has 15 amino acids. Germline-derived CDR1 and CDR2 are MNHNS and SASEGT. CDR3 loop: CASSEGTGGNEKLFF. The CDR3 DNA sequence: TGTGCCAGCAGCGAAGGGACAGGGGGCAATGAAAAACTGTTTTTT.

This chain connects TRBV6-2 or TRBV6-3 to TRBJ1-1, with a tentative D call TRBD1 (5 bases). This CDR3 has 15 amino acids. Germline V gene sequence: CDR1 MNHEY, CDR2 SVGEGT. The V gene lost 0 bases and the J gene lost 0 bases, with 8 bases spanning the gap. CDR3 residues: CASSYSGGVNTEAFF. The CDR3 DNA reads as TGTGCCAGCAGTTACTCCGGGGGGGTGAACACTGAAGCTTTCTTT.

V is TRBV6-5 and J is TRBJ1-1; a possible D gene is TRBD1 (6 bases). Germline assignment: CDR1 MNHEY and CDR2 SVGAGI. V lost 4 bases and J 5 bases, leaving 14 bases between the germline ends. The CDR3 has 14 residues. The CDR3 protein is CASSSERGRTEAFF. The CDR3 DNA follows: TGTGCCAGCAGTTCTGAGCGGGGGCGGACTGAAGCTTTCTTT.

The J gene is TRBJ1-3, the V gene TRBV5-1, with D perhaps matching TRBD1 (5 bases). The ends were cut back, 4 bases at V and 0 bases at J, with 11 bases in the middle. There are 15 residues in the CDR3. Germline V gene lookup returns CDR1 SGHRS and CDR2 YFSETQ. For the CDR3, the DNA is TGCGCCAGCAGCCCTGGGGGGTTCTCTGGAAACACCATATATTTT. Translation: CASSPGGFSGNTIYF. The complete variable domain, with remaining parts taken from reference TRBV5-1 and TRBJ1-3, reads KAGVTQTPRYLIKTRGQQVTLSCSPISGHRSVSWYQQTPGQGLQFLFEYFSETQRNKGNFPGRFSGRQFSNSRSEMNVSTLELGDSALYLCASSPGGFSGNTIYFGEGSWLTVV.

The rearrangement joins TRBV7-8 to TRBJ2-3; D unresolved. Germline V gene lookup returns CDR1 SGHVS and CDR2 FQNEAQ. CDR3 length equals 14 residues. Trimming pared 0 bases from V and 0 bases from J, leaving 4 bases between. In DNA, the CDR3 is TGTGCCAGCAGCTTAGCGGGCAGCACAGATACGCAGTATTTT. Residues: CASSLAGSTDTQYF.

This rearrangement joins TRBV5-4 to TRBJ2-5, with D tentatively TRBD1 (7 bases). This CDR3 contains 16 residues. Germline values: CDR1 SGHNT, CDR2 YYREEE (reference sequence). V was clipped by 4 bases and J by 1 base, with 17 bases between them. The CDR3 reads CASSGGTASIQETQYF. DNA of the CDR3: TGTGCCAGCAGCGGCGGGACAGCTAGTATCCAAGAGACCCAGTACTTC.

V usage is TRBV19 and J usage is TRBJ1-2; 9 bases agree with TRBD1. Germline CDR1 is LNHDA and CDR2 is SQIVND (reference sequence). This CDR3 comprises 15 residues. The V gene end was trimmed by 5 bases and the J gene end by 3 bases; junction bases not matched to a gene: 7. Written as DNA, the CDR3 is TGTGCCAGTAGTGCCCCGGGACAGGGTGACTATGGCTACACCTTC. Translated, it gives CASSAPGQGDYGYTF. Full variable domain (remainder filled in from reference TRBV19 and TRBJ1-2): DGGITQSPKYLFRKEGQNVTLSCEQNLNHDAMYWYRQDPGQGLRLIYYSQIVNDFQKGDIAEGYSVSREKKESFPLTVTSAQKNPTAFYLCASSAPGQGDYGYTFGSGTRLTVV.

This clone appeared once. The V and J genes are TRBV4-3 and TRBJ1-2; 9 bases map to TRBD1. V lost 1 base to trimming and J lost 7 bases; unmatched junction nucleotides: 4. This CDR3 is 14 amino acids long. Germline lookup yields CDR1 LGHNA and CDR2 YSLEER. The chain's CDR3 is CASSQVDRGAGYTF. In DNA form, the CDR3 reads TGCGCCAGCAGCCAAGTAGACAGGGGGGCTGGCTACACCTTC.

The rearrangement links TRBV5-8 to TRBJ1-1; unclear D gene. The germline gives CDR1 SGHTS, CDR2 YDEGEE. The V end was cut by 0 bases, the J end by 0 bases, with 6 bases between. CDR3 length: 14 residues. As DNA, the CDR3 is TGTGCCAGCAGCTTGGGGGCGCTGAACACTGAAGCTTTCTTT. Its protein is CASSLGALNTEAFF.

V gene TRBV6-5 combines with J gene TRBJ2-3; a weak D match, TRBD2 (6 bases). Trimming removed 6 bases from V and 6 bases from J, with 16 bases in between. The CDR3 has 14 residues. Germline loops: CDR1 MNHEY, CDR2 SVGAGI. This CDR3 is CASSPEGGPDTQYF. The CDR3 DNA follows: TGTGCCAGCAGCCCGGAGGGAGGCCCGGATACGCAGTATTTT.

The chain joins TRBV3-1 (or the pseudogene TRBV3-2) to TRBJ1-2, with D possibly TRBD1 on 5 matching bases. Germline CDR1 LGHDT, CDR2 YNNKEL (reference sequence). This CDR3 is built from 12 residues. Trimming cost V 2 bases and J 4 bases, with 5 bases left between them. The CDR3 DNA follows: TGTGCCAGCAGCCAAAGGGGCTATGGCTACACCTTC. The encoded protein is CASSQRGYGYTF.

This sequence joins TRBV6-2 or TRBV6-3 and TRBJ1-1, with D perhaps TRBD1 (5 bases). Germline lookup yields CDR1 MNHEY and CDR2 SVGEGT. Trimming took 3 bases from V and 7 from J, leaving 12 bases between them. This CDR3 has 13 residues. The CDR3 DNA follows: TGTGCCAGCAGTTATATTGGTAGGGGTGAAGCTTTCTTT. Translated: CASSYIGRGEAFF.

This clone was seen only once. The V call is TRBV2, the J call TRBJ2-7; 10 bases are a match to TRBD2. This CDR3 is 13 amino acids long. Germline loops: CDR1 SNHLY, CDR2 FYNNEI. V gave up 4 bases and J gave up 6 bases; unmatched junction bases: 3. Written as DNA, the CDR3 is TGTGCCAGCAGTGTTGCTAGCGGGGGCGAGCAGTACTTC. Its translation is CASSVASGGEQYF.

This chain joins TRBV28 and TRBJ2-7; TRBD2 aligns across 8 bases. V gave up 10 bases and J gave up 0 bases; unmatched junction bases: 20. The CDR3 consists of 18 residues. CDR1 and CDR2 (germline): MDHEN, SYDVKM. The CDR3 loop reads CAIQSYHLVAGSSYEQYF. As DNA, the CDR3 is TGTGCCATCCAGTCCTACCATCTCGTAGCGGGGAGCTCCTACGAGCAGTACTTC.

The J gene is TRBJ1-3, the V gene TRBV14; a weak D match, TRBD1 (5 bases). V gave up 3 bases and J gave up 8 bases, with 20 bases separating them. CDR1 and CDR2 from the germline V gene are SGHDN and FVKESK. This CDR3 has 16 residues. The CDR3 region has the DNA TGTGCCAGCAGCCAGACCGGCCTCGGGACTCGGGACACCATATATTTT. It translates to CASSQTGLGTRDTIYF. The full variable domain, its missing parts supplied by reference TRBV14 and TRBJ1-3, is EAGVTQFPSHSVIEKGQTVTLRCDPISGHDNLYWYRRVMGKEIKFLLHFVKESKQDESGMPNNRFLAERTGGTYSTLKVQPAELEDSGVYFCASSQTGLGTRDTIYFGEGSWLTVV.

The chain carries TRBV4-2 and TRBJ1-1; 7 bases agree with TRBD1. This CDR3 is built from 13 residues. Germline trimming cut 4 bases from V and 3 bases from J; bases unmatched to any gene: 2. Germline CDR1 and CDR2: LGHNA and YNFKEQ. The CDR3 reads CASSRDRDTEAFF. The CDR3 DNA reads as TGTGCCAGCAGCCGCGACAGGGACACTGAAGCTTTCTTT.

This rearrangement joins TRBV9 to TRBJ2-3; TRBD2 might be the D (5 bases). Per germline, CDR1 SGDLS and CDR2 YYNGEE. The CDR3 is made up of 15 amino acids. V was clipped by 0 bases and J by 2 bases, with 10 bases between them. Here the CDR3 DNA reads TGTGCCAGCAGCGTAGTGGCGGACTTCACAGATACGCAGTATTTT. It encodes CASSVVADFTDTQYF.

The chain couples TRBV12-3 or TRBV12-4 to TRBJ1-2, with 8 nucleotides matching TRBD1. Trimming at V came to 6 bases and at J to 3 bases, leaving 3 bases not matched to a gene. The CDR3 runs to 13 residues. The CDR3 bases are TGTGCCAGCAGCGGACAGGGAGACTATGGCTACACCTTC. Encoded protein: CASSGQGDYGYTF.

The chain is built from TRBV3-1 (or the pseudogene TRBV3-2) and TRBJ1-2; tentative D call: TRBD1 (6 bases). This CDR3 has 14 amino acids. Germline CDR1 LGHDT, CDR2 YNNKEL (reference sequence). Trimming took 0 bases from V and 8 from J, leaving 13 bases between them. This chain's CDR3 is CASSQESRGDGYTF. The DNA for the CDR3 is TGTGCCAGCAGCCAAGAGTCCAGGGGTGACGGCTACACCTTC.

This rearrangement joins TRBV3-1 (or the pseudogene TRBV3-2) to TRBJ2-2; D is unclear. Per the germline V gene, CDR1 is LGHDT and CDR2 is YNNKEL (reference sequence). V was trimmed by 5 bases and J by 6 bases, leaving 19 bases between them. CDR3 length equals 16 residues. The CDR3 sequence is CASSSKDGTVSGELFF. CDR3 DNA sequence: TGTGCCAGCAGCTCTAAAGACGGTACAGTTTCCGGGGAGCTGTTTTTT.

The chain links TRBV6-2 or TRBV6-3 to TRBJ1-5; TRBD1 agrees at 8 bases. Germline V gene sequence: CDR1 MNHEY, CDR2 SVGEGT. V was pared by 5 bases and J by 7 bases, with 10 bases of the junction left unmatched. This CDR3 spans 15 amino acids. The CDR3 DNA sequence: TGTGCCAGCAGTCCCCCACAGGGGGGGGCACAGCCCCAGCATTTT. Amino acid sequence: CASSPPQGGAQPQHF.

The rearrangement links TRBV14 to TRBJ1-2, with 9 bases aligning to TRBD1. The CDR3 contains 13 residues. The V and J ends lost 6 bases and 8 bases, in that order; junction bases with no gene match: 7. In germline, CDR1 is SGHDN, CDR2 FVKESK. CDR3 sequence: CASSLQTGGGYTF. In nucleotides, the CDR3 is TGTGCCAGCAGTCTACAGACAGGGGGAGGCTACACCTTC.

The chain links TRBV27 to TRBJ2-7, with TRBD1 matching 9 bases. This CDR3 has 15 residues. Germline CDR1 reads MNHEY; CDR2 reads SMNVEV (reference sequence). V lost 2 bases, J lost 0 bases, and 2 bases stayed unmatched. The CDR3 region has the DNA TGTGCCAGCAGTTTAGGGGGACAGGGCTCCTACGAGCAGTACTTC. The encoded protein is CASSLGGQGSYEQYF.

The chain carries TRBV5-1 and TRBJ1-2; D is perhaps TRBD1 (5 bases). The V end was cut by 3 bases, the J end by 8 bases, with 14 bases between. In germline, CDR1 is SGHRS, CDR2 YFSETQ. This CDR3 is 13 amino acids long. The CDR3 DNA is TGCGCCAGCAGCTCGATGGACCGGGGGGGCTACACCTTC. Its protein is CASSSMDRGGYTF.

V gene TRBV7-2 combines with J gene TRBJ2-5; maybe TRBD2 (7 bases). V was cut by 2 bases and J by 1 base, with 11 bases left in between. CDR3 length equals 15 residues. In germline, CDR1 is SGHTA, CDR2 FQGNSA. Here the CDR3 reads CASSLRGGAQETQYF. CDR3 in DNA: TGTGCCAGCAGCTTACGTGGGGGGGCCCAAGAGACCCAGTACTTC.